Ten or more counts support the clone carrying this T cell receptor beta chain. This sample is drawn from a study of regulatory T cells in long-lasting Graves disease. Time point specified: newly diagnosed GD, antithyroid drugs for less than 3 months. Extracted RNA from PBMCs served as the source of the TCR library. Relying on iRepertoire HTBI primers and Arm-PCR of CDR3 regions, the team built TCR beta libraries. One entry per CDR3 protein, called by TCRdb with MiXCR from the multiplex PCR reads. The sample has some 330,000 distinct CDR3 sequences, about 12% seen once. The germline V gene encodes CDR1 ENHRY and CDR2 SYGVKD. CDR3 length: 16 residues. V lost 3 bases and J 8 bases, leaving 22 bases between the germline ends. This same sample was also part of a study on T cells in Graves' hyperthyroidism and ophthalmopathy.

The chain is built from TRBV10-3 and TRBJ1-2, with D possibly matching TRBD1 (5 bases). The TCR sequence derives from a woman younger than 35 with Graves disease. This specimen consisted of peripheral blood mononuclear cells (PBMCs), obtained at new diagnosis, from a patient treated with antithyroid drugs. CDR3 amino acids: CAISEGRSGTLGGYTF. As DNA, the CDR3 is TGTGCCATCAGTGAAGGAAGATCCGGGACCCTTGGGGGCTACACCTTC.